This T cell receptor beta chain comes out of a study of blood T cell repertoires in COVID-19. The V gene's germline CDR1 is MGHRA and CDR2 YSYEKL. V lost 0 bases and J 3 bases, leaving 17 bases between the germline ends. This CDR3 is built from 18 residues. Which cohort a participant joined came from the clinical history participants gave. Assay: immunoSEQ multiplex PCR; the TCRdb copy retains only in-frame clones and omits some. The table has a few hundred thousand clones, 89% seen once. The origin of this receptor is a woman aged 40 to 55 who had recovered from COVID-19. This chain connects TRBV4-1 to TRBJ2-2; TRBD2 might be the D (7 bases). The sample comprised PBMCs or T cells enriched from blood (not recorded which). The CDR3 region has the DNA TGCGCCAGCAGCCAAGAAGGAGGGGGGGCGTTCGACACCGGGGAGCTGTTTTTT. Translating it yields CASSQEGGGAFDTGELFF.